This T cell receptor (beta chain) was captured in a study of cytomegalovirus exposure and HLA in healthy donors. Germline-derived CDR1 and CDR2 are SGHDN and FVKESK. The CDR3 consists of 14 residues. V was pared by 1 base and J by 8 bases, with 14 bases between. This PCR relied on a set of 60 Vbeta primers and 13 Jbeta primers. Data came from immunoSEQ multiplex PCR; TCRdb stores just in-frame clones and leaves some out. The sample shows 90,000 to 120,000 clones, around 80% of them seen only once. Findings of the study overall: There were some public TCRs occurring in many donors, but most TCR sequences were rare. TCR beta V- and J-gene trimming was later associated with a missense DCLRE1C variant. In a later analysis, at a false discovery rate of 0.05, approximately 16,000 TCR beta sequences matched HLA alleles.

Concerning this clone: Antigen unknown.

The specimen was PBMCs. The TCR was taken from a woman aged 40 to 55 in good health and CMV-seronegative. V gene TRBV14 combines with J gene TRBJ2-5; D possibly corresponds to TRBD2 (5 bases). CDR3 in amino acids: CASSQVRAWGTQYF. The DNA for the CDR3 is TGTGCCAGCAGCCAAGTGAGGGCGTGGGGTACCCAGTACTTC.